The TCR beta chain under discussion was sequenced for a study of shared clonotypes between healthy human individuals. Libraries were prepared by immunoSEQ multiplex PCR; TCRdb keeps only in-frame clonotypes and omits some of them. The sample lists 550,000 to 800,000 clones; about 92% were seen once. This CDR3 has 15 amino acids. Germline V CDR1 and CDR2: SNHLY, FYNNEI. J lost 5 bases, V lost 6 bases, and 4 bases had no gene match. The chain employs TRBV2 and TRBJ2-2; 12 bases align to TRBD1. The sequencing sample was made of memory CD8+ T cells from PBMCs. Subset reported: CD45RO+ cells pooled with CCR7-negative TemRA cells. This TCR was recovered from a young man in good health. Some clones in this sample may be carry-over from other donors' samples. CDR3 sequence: CASSGDRGLTGELFF. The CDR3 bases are TGTGCCAGCAGCGGGGACAGGGGGCTGACCGGGGAGCTGTTTTTT.